Listed here are 26 T cell receptor beta chains from one sample, sequenced in a study of shared clonotypes between healthy human individuals (dated by TCRdb to the early 2020s). The library was prepared using the immunoSEQ multiplex PCR assay. In its TCRdb copy, this immuneACCESS table keeps in-frame sequences only and misses some clones. Where compared with another copy, unresolved V genes explain less than half of these, and the others have no known cause. The sample profile shows fewer than 600,000 clones; over 60% of them were found once. The top ten constitute around 12% of the sample. The sequenced material came from PBMCs. All receptors come from a woman in her 40s in good health. Some clones in this sample may be carry-over from other donors' samples.

This CDR3 reads CASSLALGLAYNEQFF. The CDR3 coding sequence is TGTGCCAGCAGCTTGGCCCTGGGACTAGCGTACAATGAGCAGTTCTTC. The chain has TRBV5-6 and TRBJ2-1, with 10 bases that match TRBD2. Germline V gene sequence: CDR1 SGHDT, CDR2 YYEEEE. V shed 0 bases, J shed 4 bases, and the junction held 4 bases outside the gene matches. CDR3 length: 16 residues.

The chain couples TRBV27 to TRBJ1-1; TRBD1 matches 9 bases. This CDR3 comprises 17 residues. Trimming took 2 bases from V and 4 from J; bases not matched to a gene: 11. CDR1 is MNHEY and CDR2 is SMNVEV in the germline V gene (reference sequence). This chain's CDR3 is CASSLNRGRSPGTEAFF. CDR3 bases: TGTGCCAGCAGTTTAAACAGGGGGCGATCCCCGGGCACTGAAGCTTTCTTT.

The CDR3, as DNA: TGTGCCAGCAGTTACGAGGGGAGCTGGGGTCAGCCCCAGCATTTT. Its translation: CASSYEGSWGQPQHF. V and J are TRBV6-6 and TRBJ1-5; the D gene is possibly TRBD1 (5 bases). The CDR3 contains 15 residues. Trimming removed 2 bases at V and 6 bases at J, with 14 bases between. CDR1 is MNHNY, CDR2 SVGAGI, per germline (reference sequence).

Note on this clone: A read error is the likely source, as a far larger clone sits one nucleotide away. The chain uses TRBV27 and TRBJ2-7; no clear D gene. This CDR3 contains 12 residues. The germline gives CDR1 MNHEY, CDR2 SMNVEV (reference sequence). The CDR3 DNA reads as TGTGCCAGCAGTCCTACTGGCTACGAGCAGCACTTC. Encoded protein: CASSPTGYEQHF.

The chain employs TRBV29-1 and TRBJ1-1, with 10 positions matching TRBD1. Unmatched junction bases numbered 7, after V lost 4 bases and J lost 5 bases. CDR1 and CDR2 from the germline V gene are SQVTM and ANQGSEA. The CDR3 contains 14 residues. The CDR3, as DNA: TGCAGCGTTGGTCGGACAGGGGGTAGGACTGAAGCTTTCTTT. Translating it yields CSVGRTGGRTEAFF.

This clone has ten or more counts. This rearrangement joins TRBV5-1 to TRBJ2-7, with D perhaps TRBD1 (6 bases). The CDR3 has 16 residues. Trimming took 1 base from V and 4 from J, leaving 18 bases between them. Germline CDR1 is SGHRS and CDR2 is YFSETQ. The CDR3 nucleotides are TGCGCCAGCAGCTTGTCAGGGGTGATTGGATTGTACGAGCAGTACTTC. Translating it yields CASSLSGVIGLYEQYF.

The table lists this clone with a count of one. The chain recombines TRBV7-9 with TRBJ2-7, with D unresolved. With 1 base removed from V and 2 bases from J, the gap between germline ends came to 9 bases. The CDR3 loop spans 14 amino acids. CDR1 is SEHNR, CDR2 FQNEAQ, per germline (reference sequence). CDR3: CASSLEGGPYEQYF. The CDR3 DNA is TGTGCCAGCAGCTTAGAAGGTGGTCCCTACGAGCAGTACTTC.

As regards this clone: A much larger clone differs from this one at a single base, so this may be a read error. V usage is TRBV11-2 and J usage is TRBJ2-5; maybe TRBD2 (5 bases). V lost 5 bases to trimming and J lost 1 base, with 8 bases between them. The CDR3 spans 13 residues. Germline V gives CDR1 SGHAT, CDR2 FQNNGV. The CDR3 sequence: CASSPGVQETQYF. The CDR3 region has the DNA TGTGCCAGCAGCCCCGGGGTCCAAGAGACCCAGTACTTC.

The chain's CDR3 is CASRGGQGVFGGYTF. The CDR3 bases are TGTGCCTCGAGGGGTGGACAGGGTGTTTTCGGCGGCTACACCTTC. The chain couples TRBV28 to TRBJ1-2, with 8 positions matching TRBD1. Looked up from germline, CDR1 is MDHEN and CDR2 is SYDVKM. CDR3 size: 15 residues. With 11 bases clipped from V and 8 bases from J, the junction kept 19 bases outside the gene matches.

The genes are TRBV27 and TRBJ2-7, with 10 bases matching TRBD2. The CDR3 runs to 15 residues. In germline, CDR1 is MNHEY, CDR2 SMNVEV (reference sequence). The V and J ends lost 8 bases and 1 base, in that order; junction bases with no gene match: 8. The DNA for the CDR3 is TGTGCCAGCCGGGGACGGACTAGCGGATCCTACGAGCAGTACTTC. This codes for CASRGRTSGSYEQYF.

The V gene is TRBV5-1, the J gene TRBJ2-2; a weak D match, TRBD2 (6 bases). This CDR3 is 17 amino acids long. CDR1 is SGHRS and CDR2 is YFSETQ in the germline V gene. Trimming cost V 4 bases and J 0 bases, with 16 bases left between them. CDR3 amino acids: CASSQRGSGTNTGELFF. CDR3 nucleotide sequence: TGCGCCAGCAGCCAAAGGGGTAGCGGAACGAACACCGGGGAGCTGTTTTTT.

As regards this clone: A far more abundant clone sits one base away, making this likely a read error. V gene TRBV28 combines with J gene TRBJ2-5; D perhaps matches TRBD2 (6 bases). Looked up from germline, CDR1 is MDHEN and CDR2 is SYDVKM. The CDR3 contains 14 residues. The CDR3 sequence is CAGSFTGALPEQYF. The CDR3 bases are TGTGCCGGCAGTTTCACGGGAGCCCTCCCGGAGCAGTACTTC.

This rearrangement joins TRBV11-3 to TRBJ2-7, with a possible D match to TRBD2 (6 bases). V was pared by 3 bases and J by 4 bases, with 16 bases between. Looked up from germline, CDR1 is SGHNT and CDR2 is YENEEA. The CDR3 is made up of 15 amino acids. CDR3 bases: TGTGCCAGCAGCTTGGAGAGCGGGTCCGGTTACGAGCAGTACTTC. This sequence encodes CASSLESGSGYEQYF.

The chain uses TRBV27 and TRBJ2-7, with 10 bases identical to TRBD2. Germline lookup yields CDR1 MNHEY and CDR2 SMNVEV (reference sequence). Unmatched junction bases numbered 5, after V lost 5 bases and J lost 1 base. There are 15 residues in the CDR3. Written as DNA, the CDR3 is TGTGCCAGCAGTCCCTCTAGCGGGGGATCCTACGAGCAGTACTTC. Protein sequence: CASSPSSGGSYEQYF.

The chain is built from TRBV5-4 and TRBJ1-1, with no clear D. CDR3 size: 14 residues. V was clipped by 4 bases and J by 0 bases, with 10 bases between them. Germline loops: CDR1 SGHNT, CDR2 YYREEE (reference sequence). The CDR3, as DNA: TGTGCCAGCAGCCCTACCGACTTGAACACTGAAGCTTTCTTT. The encoded protein is CASSPTDLNTEAFF.

The chain uses TRBV7-9 and TRBJ1-2; no clear D gene. Trimming removed 1 base from V and 3 bases from J, with 6 bases in between. Looked up from germline, CDR1 is SEHNR and CDR2 is FQNEAQ (reference sequence). This CDR3 comprises 13 residues. CDR3 protein: CASSLGGDYGYTF. The DNA for the CDR3 is TGTGCCAGCAGCTTAGGCGGGGACTATGGCTACACCTTC.

This clone has a handful of counts. This probably arose from a read error, given a far larger clone one base away. The chain has TRBV19 and TRBJ2-6, with D perhaps TRBD1 (5 bases). Germline values: CDR1 LNHDA, CDR2 SQIVND (reference sequence). The V gene lost 5 bases and the J gene lost 2 bases, with 13 bases spanning the gap. This CDR3 region has 16 residues. CDR3 coding DNA: TGTGCCAGTAGTGTCAGCCCAGGGACTGGGGCCAACGTCCTGACTTTC. This encodes CASSVSPGTGANVLTF.

The chain links TRBV6-6 to TRBJ2-2; D is undetermined. V dropped 0 bases and J dropped 7 bases, with 3 bases sitting between them. Germline V gene lookup returns CDR1 MNHNY and CDR2 SVGAGI (reference sequence). CDR3 length: 12 amino acids. CDR3 sequence: CASSYSDGELFF. DNA for the CDR3: TGTGCCAGCAGTTACTCGGACGGGGAGCTGTTTTTT.

Worth noting for this clone: This likely traces to a read error, being one base from a far larger clone. In the same sample, other DNA sequences code for this CDR3. V and J are TRBV18 and TRBJ2-7, with unresolved D. The CDR3 runs 14 residues. The germline CDR1 and CDR2 sequences are KGHSH and LQKENI. CDR3 residues: CASSPETGSYEQYF. As DNA, the CDR3 is TGTGCCAGCTCACCAGAGACGGGCTCCTACGAGCAGTACTTT.

The chain is built from TRBV27 and TRBJ1-2; tentative D call: TRBD1 (6 bases). The V end lost 6 bases, the J end lost 3 bases, and 20 bases lay between the germline ends. In germline, CDR1 is MNHEY, CDR2 SMNVEV (reference sequence). This CDR3 region has 16 residues. The CDR3 region has the DNA TGTGCCAGCAGGAGGTGGGGCCAGGGGCGTGACTATGGCTACACCTTC. Its protein product is CASRRWGQGRDYGYTF.

This rearrangement joins TRBV18 to TRBJ1-3; D is perhaps TRBD1 (5 bases). This CDR3 has 15 residues. The V gene lost 2 bases and the J gene lost 7 bases, with 15 bases spanning the gap. Germline loops: CDR1 KGHSH, CDR2 LQKENI. CDR3 residues: CASSPTAGKWNTIYF. The CDR3 DNA reads TGTGCCAGCTCACCAACGGCAGGGAAGTGGAACACCATATATTTT.

Note on this clone: With a much larger clone just one base away, this may be a read error. The chain couples TRBV4-3 to TRBJ2-1; a possible D gene is TRBD2 (5 bases). Looked up from germline, CDR1 is LGHNA and CDR2 is YSLEER. The CDR3 totals 16 residues. The CDR3 reads CASSQEETIPYNKQFF. The CDR3 coding sequence is TGCGCCAGCAGCCAAGAAGAGACTATACCCTACAATAAGCAGTTCTTC.

CDR3 region: CASNQGQGGEKLFF. The CDR3 DNA sequence: TGTGCCAGCAACCAGGGACAGGGGGGCGAAAAACTGTTTTTT. The chain joins TRBV2 to TRBJ1-4, with 11 bases aligning to TRBD1. V lost 7 bases to trimming and J lost 8 bases; unmatched junction nucleotides: 6. The CDR3 has 14 amino acids. CDR1 is SNHLY, CDR2 FYNNEI, per germline.

V is TRBV29-1 and J is TRBJ2-7; 10 bases fit TRBD2. The ends lost 5 bases at V and 6 bases at J; junction bases unmatched: 10. Germline assignment: CDR1 SQVTM and CDR2 ANQGSEA. There are 14 residues in the CDR3. In DNA, the CDR3 is TGCAGCGTTTTAAGGACTAGCGGAGTGGGCGAGCAGTACTTC. Translating gives CSVLRTSGVGEQYF.

V and J are TRBV5-4 and TRBJ2-7; maybe TRBD2 (5 bases). V gave up 0 bases and J gave up 4 bases, with 11 bases separating them. This CDR3 has 14 amino acids. CDR1 SGHNT and CDR2 YYREEE come from the germline V gene (reference sequence). CDR3 in amino acids: CASSLELAPYEQYF. The CDR3 region has the DNA TGTGCCAGCAGCTTGGAGCTAGCACCATACGAGCAGTACTTC.

The chain's CDR3 is CASSPRDRGTDTQYF. DNA for the CDR3: TGTGCCAGCAGCCCCCGGGACAGGGGCACAGATACGCAGTATTTT. The chain has TRBV7-9 and TRBJ2-3; TRBD1 aligns across 9 bases. After removal of 5 bases from V and 1 base from J, the junction contained 4 bases not matched to a gene. Germline CDR1 reads SEHNR; CDR2 reads FQNEAQ (reference sequence). The CDR3 totals 15 residues.